Reported below is one T cell receptor (beta chain). Antigen specificity is unknown. The sample is drawn from a study of cytomegalovirus exposure and HLA in healthy donors. V shed 4 bases and J 3 bases; nucleotides not matched to a gene: 4. Germline V gives CDR1 MNHEY, CDR2 SVGAGI. The CDR3 is made up of 15 amino acids. Vbeta (60) and Jbeta (13) primers were used in the PCR. Measured with immunoSEQ multiplex PCR; TCRdb has only the in-frame clones, and not every one. In the table there are more than 95,000 clones, almost 80% of which are singletons. Study findings and constraints: An analysis was carried out at a later point. It showed that HLA-associated TCR beta chains were more clonally expanded than equally common non-associated chains.

The sequenced sample was PBMCs. This TCR derives from a man aged 55-75 years in good health and CMV-seropositive. The gene calls are TRBV6-5 and TRBJ2-3; 10 bases are shared with TRBD2. CDR3 sequence: CASSLAGGDTDTQYF. CDR3 bases: TGTGCCAGCAGTTTAGCGGGGGGCGATACAGATACGCAGTATTTT.